These 30 T cell receptor beta chains were sequenced from one sample in a study of a mutant IDH1 vaccine in newly diagnosed glioma. Generated by immunoSEQ multiplex PCR, the TCRdb table keeps only in-frame clones and is missing some. This table has around 89,000 clones, roughly four fifths appearing once. Time point: baseline, week 1 (first vaccination visit). Documented treatment: pre-vaccination baseline after standard-of-care therapy. The sequenced sample was PBMCs, obtained from a glioma patient treated with radiotherapy, temozolomide or both. All receptors come from a woman aged 50 to 60 with glioma.

The V call is TRBV6-6, the J call TRBJ1-1; TRBD1 agrees at 10 bases. V lost 5 bases, J lost 8 bases, and 11 bases stayed unmatched. Germline V CDR1 and CDR2: MNHNY, SVGAGI (reference sequence). CDR3 length equals 15 residues. This chain's CDR3 is CASSTPGQGQAEAFF. In DNA form, the CDR3 reads TGTGCCAGCAGTACTCCGGGACAGGGGCAGGCCGAAGCTTTCTTT.

The chain uses TRBV10-2 and TRBJ2-5, with D maybe TRBD1 (6 bases). Trimming removed 3 bases from V and 1 base from J, with 9 bases in between. This CDR3 is 14 amino acids long. Germline V gene lookup returns CDR1 WSHSY and CDR2 SAAADI. The CDR3 sequence: CASSENRAQETQYF. The CDR3 coding sequence is TGCGCCAGCAGTGAAAACAGGGCCCAAGAGACCCAGTACTTC.

J is TRBJ2-4 and V is TRBV7-9, with D possibly called TRBD1 or TRBD2 (5 bases each). Trimming took off 4 bases at V and 0 bases at J, with 19 bases between the two ends. Germline V gene data show CDR1 as SEHNR and CDR2 as FQNEAQ (reference sequence). CDR3 length: 18 residues. CDR3 sequence: CASSSGESRGIAKNIQYF. Here the CDR3 DNA reads TGTGCCAGCAGCTCCGGGGAATCGAGGGGAATAGCCAAAAACATTCAGTACTTC.

The chain combines TRBV18 with TRBJ1-4; the match to TRBD1 covers 9 bases. The CDR3 runs to 16 residues. The trim removed 3 bases at V and 4 bases at J, leaving 6 bases unmatched. The germline V gene encodes CDR1 KGHSH and CDR2 LQKENI. DNA for the CDR3: TGTGCCAGCTCACCGGGACAGGGCCAGAATAATGAAAAACTGTTTTTT. Encoded protein: CASSPGQGQNNEKLFF.

CDR3 in amino acids: CASSLVDTEAFF. The CDR3 nucleotides read TGTGCCAGCAGCTTAGTGGACACTGAAGCTTTCTTT. The genes are TRBV13 and TRBJ1-1; D not certain. V was pared by 1 base and J by 3 bases, with 3 bases between. The CDR3 contains 12 residues. Germline CDR1 reads PRHDT; CDR2 reads FYEKMQ (reference sequence).

The chain is built from TRBV4-1 and TRBJ2-7, with D perhaps matching TRBD2 (5 bases). The CDR3 is made up of 15 amino acids. The germline V gene has CDR1 MGHRA and CDR2 YSYEKL. Trimming pared 5 bases from V and 2 bases from J, leaving 16 bases between. CDR3 nucleotides: TGCGCCAGCAGCTCTTCTCCGGGAACCACCTACGAGCAGTACTTC. Protein: CASSSSPGTTYEQYF.

This chain links TRBV6-6 with TRBJ2-6; TRBD1 aligns across 10 bases. Germline V lookup: CDR1 MNHNY, CDR2 SVGAGI (reference sequence). The CDR3 totals 16 residues. After removal of 2 bases from V and 2 bases from J, the junction contained 0 bases not matched to a gene. The CDR3, as DNA: TGTGCCAGCAGTTACGGGACAGGGGCTGGGGCCAACGTCCTGACTTTC. Translation: CASSYGTGAGANVLTF.

The CDR3 reads CASSQVPLRGREKLFF. DNA for the CDR3: TGCGCCAGCAGCCAAGTCCCCTTAAGGGGTCGGGAAAAACTGTTTTTT. The V call is TRBV4-1, the J call TRBJ1-4; a possible D gene is TRBD1 (5 bases). The CDR3 sequence is 16 residues long. Germline lookup yields CDR1 MGHRA and CDR2 YSYEKL. The ends were cut back, 1 base at V and 8 bases at J, with 17 bases in the middle.

The J gene is TRBJ1-4, the V gene TRBV28; D call uncertain. CDR1 and CDR2 from the germline V gene are MDHEN and SYDVKM. This CDR3 is built from 12 residues. V gave up 7 bases and J gave up 5 bases, with 8 bases separating them. The CDR3 nucleotides are TGTGCCAGCAAAAGGCCGAATGAAAAACTGTTTTTT. Protein product: CASKRPNEKLFF. The variable domain in full, with the rest retrieved from reference TRBV28 and TRBJ1-4, is DVKVTQSSRYLVKRTGEKVFLECVQDMDHENMFWYRQDPGLGLRLIYFSYDVKMKEKGDIPEGYSVSREKKERFSLILESASTNQTSMYLCASKRPNEKLFFGSGTQLSVL.

This clone was picked up one time. The V and J genes are TRBV19 and TRBJ1-2; D unresolved. The CDR3 extends over 13 amino acids. V was cut by 0 bases and J by 8 bases, with 10 bases left in between. The germline V gene encodes CDR1 LNHDA and CDR2 SQIVND (reference sequence). CDR3 coding DNA: TGTGCCAGTAGTATAGATCGAAGCTGGGGCTACACCTTC. This translates into CASSIDRSWGYTF.

In this sample, this clone turned up once. The chain has TRBV6-6 and TRBJ1-1, with D possibly matching TRBD1 (5 bases). Germline assignment: CDR1 MNHNY and CDR2 SVGAGI (reference sequence). The CDR3 extends over 11 amino acids. V lost 7 bases, J lost 3 bases, and 6 bases lay in between. The CDR3 spells CASKGDTEAFF. The CDR3 bases are TGTGCCAGCAAAGGGGACACTGAAGCTTTCTTT.

The rearrangement links TRBV2 to TRBJ1-5, with D possibly TRBD1 on 6 matching bases. V was pared by 1 base and J by 7 bases, with 23 bases between. CDR1 and CDR2 from the germline V gene are SNHLY and FYNNEI. The CDR3 has 18 amino acids. This chain's CDR3 is CASSEGAGAAALRQPQHF. CDR3 in DNA: TGTGCCAGCAGTGAAGGGGCGGGGGCGGCCGCTTTACGGCAGCCCCAGCATTTT.

V is TRBV28 and J is TRBJ2-1; D uncertain. V was cut by 3 bases and J by 10 bases, with 10 bases left in between. Germline CDR1 is MDHEN and CDR2 is SYDVKM. CDR3 length equals 12 residues. The CDR3 is CASSFFGAEQFF. The CDR3 region has the DNA TGTGCCAGCAGTTTTTTCGGAGCCGAGCAGTTCTTC.

The chain has TRBV15 and TRBJ2-3; no clear D. V shed 8 bases and J shed 5 bases, with 8 bases lying between them. The CDR3 runs to 11 residues. In germline, CDR1 is LNHNV, CDR2 YYDKDF (reference sequence). The CDR3 nucleotides are TGTGCCACCCATAACAGAGATACGCAGTATTTT. This sequence encodes CATHNRDTQYF.

The rearrangement uses TRBV13 and TRBJ1-1; D remains ambiguous. The CDR3 spans 13 residues. V lost 6 bases and J 3 bases, leaving 11 bases between the germline ends. Looked up from germline, CDR1 is PRHDT and CDR2 is FYEKMQ (reference sequence). The CDR3: CASREREDTEAFF. CDR3 coding DNA: TGTGCCAGCAGGGAGAGGGAGGACACTGAAGCTTTCTTT. Filled out from reference TRBV13 and TRBJ1-1, the complete variable domain reads AAGVIQSPRHLIKEKRETATLKCYPIPRHDTVYWYQQGPGQDPQFLISFYEKMQSDKGSIPDRFSAQQFSDYHSELNMSSLELGDSALYFCASREREDTEAFFGQGTRLTVV.

This clone was recorded a few times. This chain links TRBV19 with TRBJ1-2; 7 nucleotides line up with TRBD1. V lost 1 base, J lost 6 bases, and 5 bases stayed unmatched. This CDR3 spans 14 amino acids. The germline V gene encodes CDR1 LNHDA and CDR2 SQIVND (reference sequence). The chain's CDR3 is CASSIGQGVNGYTF. In DNA form, the CDR3 reads TGTGCCAGTAGTATAGGCCAGGGGGTGAATGGCTACACCTTC.

The V call is TRBV2, the J call TRBJ1-2, with D unresolved. This CDR3 spans 12 amino acids. Per the germline V gene, CDR1 is SNHLY and CDR2 is FYNNEI. The germline V and J ends were trimmed by 6 bases and 3 bases, with 8 bases remaining between them. The CDR3 loop reads CASSRGDYGYTF. In DNA form, the CDR3 reads TGTGCCAGCAGCCGCGGAGACTATGGCTACACCTTC.

The chain employs TRBV2 and TRBJ1-5; D is undetermined. V was pared by 3 bases and J by 0 bases, with 9 bases between. Germline V gene lookup returns CDR1 SNHLY and CDR2 FYNNEI. The CDR3 covers 15 residues. The CDR3 sequence: CASSDGPFSNQPQHF. CDR3 in DNA: TGTGCCAGCAGTGACGGCCCTTTTAGCAATCAGCCCCAGCATTTT.

The V call is TRBV30, the J call TRBJ1-2; D is possibly TRBD1 (5 bases). The CDR3 loop spans 13 amino acids. Trimming left V 1 base short and J 5 bases short, with 11 bases between. The germline CDR1 and CDR2 sequences are GTSNPN and SVGIG (reference sequence). CDR3 nucleotides: TGTGCCTGGAGTGGGGGGATCCATTATGGCTACACCTTC. Protein sequence: CAWSGGIHYGYTF.

This clone has only a few counts. The V and J genes are TRBV30 and TRBJ1-1; D gene ambiguous. The CDR3 totals 14 residues. CDR1 and CDR2 from the germline V gene are GTSNPN and SVGIG (reference sequence). Trimming removed 2 bases from V and 3 bases from J, with 13 bases in between. The CDR3 DNA is TGTGCCTGGAGTCGCTCGAGCCAGGACACTGAAGCTTTCTTT. Translating it yields CAWSRSSQDTEAFF.

For this clone: One end of the junction varies from germline; a read error may be responsible. This chain links TRBV19 with TRBJ1-2; D unresolved. In germline, CDR1 is LNHDA, CDR2 SQIVND (reference sequence). The CDR3 has 13 amino acids. DNA of the CDR3: TGTGCCAGTAGTATTGAGGAAGGTTATGCCTACACCTTC. It specifies CASSIEEGYAYTF.

In the case of this clone: Other DNA sequences from this sample encode an identical CDR3 as well. The chain employs TRBV10-3 and TRBJ2-6; D remains ambiguous. CDR3 length equals 12 residues. Per germline, CDR1 ENHRY and CDR2 SYGVKD. V was trimmed by 10 bases and J by 0 bases, leaving 4 bases between them. This CDR3 is CATPSGANVLTF. The CDR3 DNA reads TGTGCCACCCCCTCTGGGGCCAACGTCCTGACTTTC.

The CDR3 bases are TGTGCCTGGAGGGAACAGGGGAGGCAAGAGACCCAGTACTTC. Translation: CAWREQGRQETQYF. The chain carries TRBV30 and TRBJ2-5; the D gene is possibly TRBD1 (7 bases). Trimming stripped 3 bases from V and 2 bases from J, with 13 bases between. CDR1 is GTSNPN and CDR2 is SVGIG in the germline V gene (reference sequence). CDR3 length: 14 residues. Using reference TRBV30 and TRBJ2-5 for the parts outside the CDR3, the full variable domain is SQTIHQWPATLVQPVGSPLSLECTVEGTSNPNLYWYRQAAGRGLQLLFYSVGIGQISSEVPQNLSASRPQDRQFILSSKKLLLSDSGFYLCAWREQGRQETQYFGPGTRLLVL.

A single count supports this clone. This sequence joins TRBV6-1 and TRBJ1-5, with 7 bases lining up with TRBD1. CDR3 length equals 15 residues. The ends lost 0 bases at V and 5 bases at J; junction bases unmatched: 4. Germline lookup yields CDR1 MNHNS and CDR2 SASEGT. In DNA form, the CDR3 reads TGTGCCAGCAGTGAAGCGCTAGGGGGCCATCAGCCCCAGCATTTT. It yields the protein CASSEALGGHQPQHF.

This chain links TRBV2 with TRBJ1-6; D possibly corresponds to TRBD1 (5 bases). V was clipped by 7 bases and J by 5 bases, with 15 bases between them. The CDR3 contains 15 residues. Germline V gives CDR1 SNHLY, CDR2 FYNNEI. The CDR3 is CASTLGRLNNSPLHF. The CDR3 coding sequence is TGTGCCAGCACCTTGGGACGGCTCAATAATTCACCCCTCCACTTT.

This sequence joins TRBV7-2 and TRBJ2-7; the D gene is possibly TRBD2 (6 bases). With 5 bases removed from V and 3 bases from J, the gap between germline ends came to 8 bases. Germline values: CDR1 SGHTA, CDR2 FQGNSA. CDR3 length equals 12 residues. CDR3 loop: CASSVGGYEQYF. The DNA of the CDR3 is TGTGCCAGCAGCGTCGGGGGCTACGAGCAGTACTTC.

The sample holds a few counts of this clone. This chain connects TRBV30 to TRBJ1-5; D is unclear. Trimming shortened V by 2 bases and J by 7 bases, and 12 bases separated the two germline ends. There are 13 residues in the CDR3. Germline V gene sequence: CDR1 GTSNPN, CDR2 SVGIG (reference sequence). The CDR3 is CAWSRFSGQPQHF. The CDR3 coding sequence is TGTGCCTGGAGTCGCTTCTCTGGGCAGCCCCAGCATTTT.

The chain couples TRBV6-5 to TRBJ1-2; D is perhaps TRBD1 (6 bases). The CDR3 spans 16 residues. Germline CDR1 reads MNHEY; CDR2 reads SVGAGI. The germline V and J ends were trimmed by 0 bases and 4 bases, with 15 bases remaining between them. CDR3 region: CASSYSGGAPIYGYTF. In nucleotides, the CDR3 is TGTGCCAGCAGTTACTCTGGGGGGGCGCCGATCTATGGCTACACCTTC.

This rearrangement joins TRBV6-4 to TRBJ2-1; D call uncertain. CDR1 is MRHNA, CDR2 SNTAGT, per germline. CDR3 length: 13 residues. Trimming shortened V by 0 bases and J by 7 bases, and 7 bases separated the two germline ends. The CDR3 sequence is CASSDSNPNEQFF. CDR3 sequence (DNA): TGTGCCAGCAGTGACTCTAACCCGAATGAGCAGTTCTTC.

The genes are TRBV18 and TRBJ2-1; TRBD1 aligns across 9 bases. Germline assignment: CDR1 KGHSH and CDR2 LQKENI. This CDR3 has 13 amino acids. J was trimmed by 6 bases and V by 3 bases; bases with no gene match: 0. CDR3 in amino acids: CASSPGQGNEQFF. DNA for the CDR3: TGTGCCAGCTCACCGGGACAGGGCAATGAGCAGTTCTTC. Full variable domain (outside the CDR3, taken from reference TRBV18 and TRBJ2-1): NAGVMQNPRHLVRRRGQEARLRCSPMKGHSHVYWYRQLPEEGLKFMVYLQKENIIDESGMPKERFSAEFPKEGPSILRIQQVVRGDSAAYFCASSPGQGNEQFFGPGTRLTVL.